The TCR beta chain under discussion was sequenced for a study of CD8 T cells in ankylosing spondylitis. Study-wide points: Characteristic, it appeared, of ankylosing spondylitis blood was a TCR beta motif of roughly eight highly homologous variants. According to the report, clones linked to the disease were significantly enriched in matched synovial fluid samples taken from ankylosing spondylitis patients.

TCRdb itself ran the 5' RACE reads through MiXCR, one entry per CDR3 protein. The sample has fewer than 750,000 distinct CDR3 sequences, about 20% seen once; the top ten hold under 20%. For this clonotype: Its antigen is still unknown.

V was clipped by 6 bases and J by 3 bases, with 12 bases between them. CDR3 length: 15 amino acids. CDR1 is MNHNS, CDR2 SASEGT, per germline. The chain joins TRBV6-1 to TRBJ1-6, with D tentatively TRBD1 (6 bases). This receptor was taken from a male donor with ankylosing spondylitis. Input material: blood, either unsorted or a sorted T cell fraction (not recorded which). The CDR3 reads CASRQGPLYNSPLHF. DNA of the CDR3: TGTGCCAGCAGACAGGGACCCCTCTATAATTCACCCCTCCACTTT.